A selection of T cell receptor beta chains follows, all from one sample in a study of identical twins. TCRdb re-derived calls from the 5' RACE reads in MiXCR, one entry per CDR3 protein. This table has 570,000 or so distinct CDR3 sequences, roughly 9.9% appearing once. These records were also assigned to another study, of yellow fever vaccine responses in identical twins.

The sequencing sample was made of PBMCs. The receptors shown here come from a woman between 18 and 29 years old in good health. Both conserved end residues are part of each CDR3. A D gene is named only where the DNA matches it firmly. A row's size may be missing; if present it is once, few, many or a size class.

v_gene	j_gene	d_gene	abundance	CDR3nt	CDR3aa
TRBV28	TRBJ2-7	TRBD2	.	TGTGCCAGCAGTTTATTCGGGGGGGGGCTATACGAGCAGTACTTC	CASSLFGGGLYEQYF
TRBV12-3/TRBV12-4	TRBJ2-5	.	many	TGTGCCAGCAGTCGCTCCGGGACCCAAGAGACCCAGTACTTC	CASSRSGTQETQYF
TRBV28	TRBJ2-1	.	few	TGTGCTACCACGTCCCGTTACAATGAGCAGTTCTTC	CATTSRYNEQFF
TRBV6-1	TRBJ2-7	TRBD2	few	TGTGCCAGCACCATGGGACTAGCGGGAGAGCAGTACTTC	CASTMGLAGEQYF
TRBV25-1	TRBJ2-7	TRBD1	many	TGTGCCAGCAGTGAAGGGACAGGGGGTTCCTACGAGCAGTACTTC	CASSEGTGGSYEQYF
TRBV10-3	TRBJ2-5	.	.	TGTGCCACCCCTTTCTGGGGCAGGGACCAAGAGACCCAGTACTTC	CATPFWGRDQETQYF
TRBV19	TRBJ2-2	TRBD2	few	TGTGCCAGTTCCCAACTAGCGGGAGCCGGGGAGCTGTTTTTT	CASSQLAGAGELFF
TRBV20-1	TRBJ2-1	TRBD1	many	TGCAGTGCTTTACAGGGGGCTGAGCCCTACAATGAGCAGTTCTTC	CSALQGAEPYNEQFF
TRBV5-1	TRBJ1-5	.	few	TGCGCCAGCAGGAAGGACGGCGGGAATCAGCCCCAGCATTTT	CASRKDGGNQPQHF
TRBV10-1	TRBJ2-7	TRBD1	few	TGCGCCAGCAGTGAGTCCCGGGACAGGGTCTCCTACGAGCAGTACTTC	CASSESRDRVSYEQYF
TRBV10-3	TRBJ2-3	TRBD2	.	TGTGCCATCAGTATAGCGGGGGGCCACGGCACAGATACGCAGTATTTT	CAISIAGGHGTDTQYF
TRBV27	TRBJ2-7	TRBD2	many	TGTGCCAGCGACGGACCGGGACTAGCGAGTTATCCCTACGAGCAGTACTTC	CASDGPGLASYPYEQYF
TRBV6-1	TRBJ2-1	TRBD2	.	TGTGCCAGCACCGGGGGGGCGACGGGTAATGAGCAGTTCTTC	CASTGGATGNEQFF
TRBV10-2	TRBJ1-5	.	.	TGCGCCAGCAGTGAGTCACGTTCAGGCTATAGCAATCAGCCCCAGCATTTT	CASSESRSGYSNQPQHF
TRBV5-1	TRBJ2-5	.	.	TGCGCCAGCAGCTTGGAAGGACGGTACCAAGAGACCCAGTACTTC	CASSLEGRYQETQYF